This T cell receptor beta chain was observed in a study of blood T cell repertoires in COVID-19. About the research overall: Samples came from the United States, Italy and Spain, spanning acute and convalescent COVID-19.

Sequencing used immunoSEQ multiplex PCR; TCRdb keeps in-frame clones, though not all of them. The sample lists 55,000 to 75,000 clones, 80% to 90% seen once, with around a tenth in the top ten. Trimming cost V 6 bases and J 0 bases, with 18 bases left between them. The V gene's germline CDR1 is KGHSH and CDR2 LQKENI. This CDR3 region has 18 residues. V is TRBV18 and J is TRBJ2-6; D possibly corresponds to TRBD1 (6 bases). The TCR was taken from a human donor in a cohort sampled during active COVID-19. The sequenced material came from peripheral blood. In nucleotides, the CDR3 is TGTGCCAGCTCTCCCGCGGACAGAGGCCCCTCTGGGGCCAACGTCCTGACTTTC. Amino acids: CASSPADRGPSGANVLTF.